This T cell receptor beta chain comes out of a study of blood T cell repertoires in COVID-19. Germline lookup yields CDR1 LNHDA and CDR2 SQIVND (reference sequence). The CDR3 is 16 residues long. V was cut by 5 bases and J by 2 bases, with 18 bases left in between. Source study methods: Nucleated cell counts were estimated from reference gene primer amplification. The data were produced by immunoSEQ multiplex PCR, yet TCRdb's version contains in-frame clones alone and is incomplete. The V and J calls and clone size were taken over from that table, and D and trimming were inferred from the DNA. Here the sample spans approximately 180,000 clones, 88% being singletons.

The genes are TRBV19 and TRBJ2-5; D not certain. The sequence was collected from a man aged 40-55 years with active or convalescent COVID-19. The material sequenced was peripheral blood. In DNA form, the CDR3 reads TGTGCCAGTAGTTCCCTCGCAGGTTATCGACAAGAGACCCAGTACTTC. Its protein is CASSSLAGYRQETQYF.